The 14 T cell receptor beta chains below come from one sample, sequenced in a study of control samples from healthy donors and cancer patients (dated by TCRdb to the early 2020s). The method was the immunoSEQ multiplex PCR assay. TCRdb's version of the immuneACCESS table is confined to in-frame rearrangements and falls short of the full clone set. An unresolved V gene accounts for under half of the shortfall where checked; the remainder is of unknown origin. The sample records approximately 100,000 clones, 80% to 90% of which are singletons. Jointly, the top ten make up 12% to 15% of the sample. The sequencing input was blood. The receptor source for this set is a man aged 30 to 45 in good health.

CDR3 bases: TGTGCCCTGATAAAAGGGGCAAACACTGAAGCTTTCTTT. This sequence encodes CALIKGANTEAFF. The chain recombines TRBV30 with TRBJ1-1; the D gene is possibly TRBD1 (5 bases). V lost 8 bases and J 2 bases, leaving 15 bases between the germline ends. The CDR3 runs to 13 residues. Germline-derived CDR1 and CDR2 are GTSNPN and SVGIG (reference sequence). The variable domain in full, with the rest retrieved from reference TRBV30 and TRBJ1-1, is SQTIHQWPATLVQPVGSPLSLECTVEGTSNPNLYWYRQAAGRGLQLLFYSVGIGQISSEVPQNLSASRPQDRQFILSSKKLLLSDSGFYLCALIKGANTEAFFGQGTRLTVV.

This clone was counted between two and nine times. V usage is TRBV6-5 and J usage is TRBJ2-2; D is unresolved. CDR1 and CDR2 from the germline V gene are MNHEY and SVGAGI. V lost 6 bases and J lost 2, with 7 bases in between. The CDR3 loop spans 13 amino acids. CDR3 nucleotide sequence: TGTGCCAGCAGGACGACAAACACCGGGGAGCTGTTTTTT. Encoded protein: CASRTTNTGELFF.

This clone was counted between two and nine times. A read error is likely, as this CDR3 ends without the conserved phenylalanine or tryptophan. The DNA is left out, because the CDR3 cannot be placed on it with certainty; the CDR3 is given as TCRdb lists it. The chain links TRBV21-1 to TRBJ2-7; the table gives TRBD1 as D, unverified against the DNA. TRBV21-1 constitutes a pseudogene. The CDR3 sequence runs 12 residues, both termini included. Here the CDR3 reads CASTSKKAAGSY.

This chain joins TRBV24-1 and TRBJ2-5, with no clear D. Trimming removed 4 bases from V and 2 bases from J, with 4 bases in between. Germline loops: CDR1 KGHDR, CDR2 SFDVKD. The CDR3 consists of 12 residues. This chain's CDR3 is CATSDHQETQYF. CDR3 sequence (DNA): TGTGCCACCAGTGACCATCAAGAGACCCAGTACTTC.

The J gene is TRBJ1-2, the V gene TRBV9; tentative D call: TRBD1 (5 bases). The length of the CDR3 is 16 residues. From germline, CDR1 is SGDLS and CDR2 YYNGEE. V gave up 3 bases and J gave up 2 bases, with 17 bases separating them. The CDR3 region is CASSARVGAENYGYTF. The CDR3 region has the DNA TGTGCCAGCAGCGCACGTGTCGGGGCGGAGAACTATGGCTACACCTTC.

CDR3 nucleotide sequence: TGTGCCAGCAGCTTAAAAAGGGGGCTACGTCTGGAGACCCAGTACTTC. Its protein product is CASSLKRGLRLETQYF. V is TRBV5-6 and J is TRBJ2-5, with TRBD1 matching over 7 bases. The length of the CDR3 is 16 residues. Germline CDR1 and CDR2: SGHDT and YYEEEE. The trim removed 2 bases at V and 5 bases at J, leaving 12 bases unmatched.

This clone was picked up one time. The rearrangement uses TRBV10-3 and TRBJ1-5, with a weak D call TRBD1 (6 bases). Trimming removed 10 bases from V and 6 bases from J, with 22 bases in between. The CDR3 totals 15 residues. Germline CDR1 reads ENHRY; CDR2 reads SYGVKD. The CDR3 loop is CATPAWGLVSQPQHF. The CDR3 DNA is TGTGCCACCCCCGCTTGGGGGCTTGTCAGTCAGCCCCAGCATTTT.

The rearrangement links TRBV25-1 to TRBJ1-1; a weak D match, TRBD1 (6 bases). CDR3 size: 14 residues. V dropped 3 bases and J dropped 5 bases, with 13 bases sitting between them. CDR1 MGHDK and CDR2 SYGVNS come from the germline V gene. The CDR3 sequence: CASSDGGSLTEAFF. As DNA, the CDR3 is TGTGCCAGCAGTGACGGGGGCTCGTTAACTGAAGCTTTCTTT.

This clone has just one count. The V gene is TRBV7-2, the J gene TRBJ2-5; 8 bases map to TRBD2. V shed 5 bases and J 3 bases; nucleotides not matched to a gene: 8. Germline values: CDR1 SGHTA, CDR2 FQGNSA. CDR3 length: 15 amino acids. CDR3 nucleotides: TGTGCCAGCAGCCTGGGACTAGGGGGAAAAGAGACCCAGTACTTC. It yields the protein CASSLGLGGKETQYF.

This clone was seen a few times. CDR3 in amino acids: CASSPDRVFNGYTF. The CDR3 DNA is TGCGCCAGCAGCCCCGACAGGGTTTTCAATGGCTACACCTTC. The genes are TRBV5-1 and TRBJ1-2; 7 nucleotides match TRBD1. V lost 4 bases to trimming and J lost 6 bases; unmatched junction nucleotides: 9. The CDR3 is 14 residues long. Per the germline V gene, CDR1 is SGHRS and CDR2 is YFSETQ. Drawing the rest from reference TRBV5-1 and TRBJ1-2, the complete variable domain is KAGVTQTPRYLIKTRGQQVTLSCSPISGHRSVSWYQQTPGQGLQFLFEYFSETQRNKGNFPGRFSGRQFSNSRSEMNVSTLELGDSALYLCASSPDRVFNGYTFGSGTRLTVV.

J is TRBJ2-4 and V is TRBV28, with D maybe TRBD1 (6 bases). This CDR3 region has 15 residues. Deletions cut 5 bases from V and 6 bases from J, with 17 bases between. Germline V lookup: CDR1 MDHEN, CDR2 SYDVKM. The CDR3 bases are TGTGCCAGCAGTAAGACAGGTTTTAAAGGAAACATTCAGTACTTC. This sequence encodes CASSKTGFKGNIQYF. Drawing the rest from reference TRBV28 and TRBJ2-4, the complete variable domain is DVKVTQSSRYLVKRTGEKVFLECVQDMDHENMFWYRQDPGLGLRLIYFSYDVKMKEKGDIPEGYSVSREKKERFSLILESASTNQTSMYLCASSKTGFKGNIQYFGAGTRLSVL.

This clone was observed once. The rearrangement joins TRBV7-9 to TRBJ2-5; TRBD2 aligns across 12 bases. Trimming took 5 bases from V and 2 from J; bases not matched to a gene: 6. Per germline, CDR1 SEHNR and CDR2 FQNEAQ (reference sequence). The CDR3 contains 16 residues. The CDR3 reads CASSPRTSGNQETQYF. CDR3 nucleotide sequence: TGTGCCAGCAGCCCCAGGACTAGCGGGAATCAAGAGACCCAGTACTTC.

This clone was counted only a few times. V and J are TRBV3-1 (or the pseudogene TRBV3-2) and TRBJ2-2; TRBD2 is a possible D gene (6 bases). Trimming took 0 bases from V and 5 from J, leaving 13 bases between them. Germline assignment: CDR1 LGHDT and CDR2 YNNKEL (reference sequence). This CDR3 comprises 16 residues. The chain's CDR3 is CASSQDSGSGTGELFF. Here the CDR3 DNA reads TGTGCCAGCAGCCAAGATTCGGGTAGCGGTACCGGGGAGCTGTTTTTT.

For the CDR3, the DNA is TGTGCCAGCAGCCTCCGGACAGGATTCTACGAGCAGTACTTC. The encoded protein is CASSLRTGFYEQYF. This sequence joins TRBV5-6 and TRBJ2-7; 7 nucleotides agree with TRBD1. The CDR3 is 14 residues long. Germline values: CDR1 SGHDT, CDR2 YYEEEE. V lost 4 bases, J lost 3 bases, and 7 bases stayed unmatched.